This T cell receptor beta chain comes out of a study of T cell responses to AZD1222 COVID-19 vaccine. Sequencing was performed with immunoSEQ multiplex PCR; in TCRdb, only in-frame clones are kept and a portion is missing. The table shows 100,000 or so clones, with roughly 92% occurring only once. For this clone: Its specificity is unknown.

Overall study results and limits: Females made up more of the donors, who were largely white British, and clonal diversity may have come out too low. After the peak T cell response, and only then, were repertoires sampled. Only a handful of AZD1222 recipients, more than 5 in all, had baseline seropositivity.

Some second doses came at about 4 weeks and others at about 12 weeks; these were pooled. The sample consisted of peripheral blood, taken 28 days after the second AZD1222 dose. This clonotype originated in an adult who received the AZD1222 COVID-19 vaccine.

Written as DNA, the CDR3 is TGTGCCAGCAGTGCAAGAAGAGGACAGGGAGAAAAACTGTTTTTT. It codes for CASSARRGQGEKLFF. The rearrangement joins TRBV2 to TRBJ1-4, with 8 positions matching TRBD1. Germline assignment: CDR1 SNHLY and CDR2 FYNNEI. The CDR3 sequence is 15 residues long. The ends lost 4 bases at V and 8 bases at J; junction bases unmatched: 9.